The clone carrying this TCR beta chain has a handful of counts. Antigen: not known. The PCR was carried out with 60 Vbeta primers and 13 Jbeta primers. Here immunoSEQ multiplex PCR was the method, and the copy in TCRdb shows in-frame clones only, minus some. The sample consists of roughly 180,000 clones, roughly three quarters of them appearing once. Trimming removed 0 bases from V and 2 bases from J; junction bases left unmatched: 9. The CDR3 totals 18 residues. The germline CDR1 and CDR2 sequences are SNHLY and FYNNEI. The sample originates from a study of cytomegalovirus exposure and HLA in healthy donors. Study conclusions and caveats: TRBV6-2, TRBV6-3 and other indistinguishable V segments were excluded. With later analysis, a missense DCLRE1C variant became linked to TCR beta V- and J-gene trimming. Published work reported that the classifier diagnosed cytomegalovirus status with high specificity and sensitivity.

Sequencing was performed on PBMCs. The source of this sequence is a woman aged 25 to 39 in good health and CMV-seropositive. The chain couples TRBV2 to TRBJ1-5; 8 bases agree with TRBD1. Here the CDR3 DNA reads TGTGCCAGCAGTGAAGCGAGGTACAGGGGGAAGGGCAATCAGCCCCAGCATTTT. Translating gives CASSEARYRGKGNQPQHF.